This is a list of T cell receptor beta chains from one sample in a study of cytomegalovirus exposure and HLA in healthy donors. TCRdb's table, derived via immunoSEQ multiplex PCR, lists solely in-frame clones and lacks some. The profile shows 150,000 to 200,000 clones, 79% of them singletons. Sequencing was performed on PBMCs. The source is a woman aged 45-65 years in good health and CMV-seronegative. Both conserved end residues are part of each CDR3. The D gene is left open where the match is weak. The size entry is marked missing in some rows and otherwise reads once, few, many or a size class.

v_gene	j_gene	abundance	d_gene	CDR3nt	CDR3aa
TRBV18	TRBJ1-1	few	NA	TGTGCCAGCTCACCAGGGCTGGCAGAAGCTTTCTTT	CASSPGLAEAFF
TRBV19	TRBJ2-2	NA	TRBD1	TGTGCCAGTAGTGTCCCAGGGGGTACGAACACCGGGGAGCTGTTTTTT	CASSVPGGTNTGELFF
TRBV9	TRBJ1-4	once	NA	TGTGCCAGCAGCGTAGGGGCAGGGAAAAGCGAAAAACTGTTTTTT	CASSVGAGKSEKLFF
TRBV6-5	TRBJ1-2	NA	NA	TGTGCCAGCAGTTACTCCACGGGACTCGCCCCTGATGGCTACACCTTC	CASSYSTGLAPDGYTF
TRBV10-3	TRBJ2-7	NA	TRBD2	TGTGCCATCGCCGGACTAGCGGGGGGGAAAACCTACGAGCAGTACTTC	CAIAGLAGGKTYEQYF
TRBV27	TRBJ2-3	NA	NA	TGTGCCAGCAGTTTATCGGGAGCCCGGGGGGATACGCAGTATTTT	CASSLSGARGDTQYF
TRBV7-9	TRBJ2-1	once	TRBD2	TGTGCCAGCAGCCCACCGGGACTAGCCAATGAGCAGTTCTTC	CASSPPGLANEQFF
TRBV5-6	TRBJ1-4	NA	NA	TGTGCCAGCAGCTTGGGTGGCACGGGGGAAAAACTGTTTTTT	CASSLGGTGEKLFF
TRBV5-6	TRBJ2-5	NA	TRBD1	TGTGCCAGCAGCTGGGACAGTAGAGAGACCCAGTACTTC	CASSWDSRETQYF
TRBV7-9	TRBJ1-2	once	TRBD1	TGTGCCAGCAGCTTAGTTGGGGGGACAGGCTCTAACTATGGCTACACCTTC	CASSLVGGTGSNYGYTF
TRBV2	TRBJ1-2	NA	TRBD1	TGTGCCAGCAGTACCCAGGGGGCGGTAGTCTATGGCTACACCTTC	CASSTQGAVVYGYTF
TRBV7-7	TRBJ1-5	NA	TRBD1	TGTGCTAGCAGCTTAGACAGGGGCCAGCCCCAGCATTTT	CASSLDRGQPQHF
TRBV5-4	TRBJ2-7	NA	NA	TGTGCCAGCAGCTTGAAGGGGGTGTTAGGCGAGCAGTACTTC	CASSLKGVLGEQYF
TRBV5-5	TRBJ1-5	NA	NA	TGTGCCAGCAGCCCGGGGGGGGCAGGTCAGCCCCAGCATTTT	CASSPGGAGQPQHF
TRBV7-2	TRBJ2-2	NA	TRBD1	TGTGCCAGCAGCCGACTTGGGACAGGAGTGGGTACCGGGGAGCTGTTTTTT	CASSRLGTGVGTGELFF
TRBV4-3	TRBJ2-3	once	NA	TGCGCCAGCAGCCAAGTCACAGGGAGCACAGATACGCAGTATTTT	CASSQVTGSTDTQYF
TRBV5-8	TRBJ2-3	NA	TRBD1	TGTGCCAGCAGCTACGGGACAGGGCCCACAGATACGCAGTATTTT	CASSYGTGPTDTQYF
TRBV9	TRBJ2-7	NA	NA	TGTGCCAGCAGCCCACAGGATGGGCGGATCTACGAGCAGTACTTC	CASSPQDGRIYEQYF
TRBV6-1	TRBJ2-3	NA	TRBD2	TGTGCCAGCAGTACTCGTAGAAGCGGGGGGAATACGCAGTATTTT	CASSTRRSGGNTQYF
TRBV7-2	TRBJ2-5	NA	TRBD2	TGTGCCAGCAGCACGGGACTAGCGGGGTCGGAAGGGACCCAGTACTTC	CASSTGLAGSEGTQYF